These 7 T cell receptor beta chains were sequenced from one sample in a study of shared clonotypes between healthy human individuals. TCRdb's copy holds only in-frame clones and misses some; the assay was immunoSEQ multiplex PCR. The sample yields roughly 2 million clones, approximately 94% seen once. Specimen: naive CD4+ T cells sorted from blood. Subset meaning: CD45RA+ positively selected. The source of these receptors is a man younger than 30 in good health.

The V gene is TRBV27, the J gene TRBJ2-7, with 7 bases aligning to TRBD2. Germline-derived CDR1 and CDR2 are MNHEY and SMNVEV (reference sequence). The CDR3 length is 14 residues. V shed 3 bases, J shed 2 bases, and the junction held 4 bases outside the gene matches. In nucleotides, the CDR3 is TGTGCCAGCAGTTTTGGGGGGGTAACCTACGAGCAGTACTTC. Protein: CASSFGGVTYEQYF.

The genes are TRBV6-4 and TRBJ2-7; D is unresolved. CDR3 size: 15 residues. Trimming pared 3 bases from V and 2 bases from J, leaving 14 bases between. CDR1 is MRHNA and CDR2 is SNTAGT in the germline V gene. CDR3 DNA sequence: TGTGCCAGCAGTGAAGAAGCGTTCGGCACCTACGAGCAGTACTTC. Amino acids: CASSEEAFGTYEQYF.

The gene calls are TRBV5-4 and TRBJ2-4; D ambiguous. This CDR3 has 15 residues. V lost 0 bases and J lost 0, with 7 bases in between. The V gene's germline CDR1 is SGHNT and CDR2 YYREEE (reference sequence). The DNA of the CDR3 is TGTGCCAGCAGCTTGGAGGGTGCAGCCAAAAACATTCAGTACTTC. Translated: CASSLEGAAKNIQYF. The complete variable domain, with remaining parts taken from reference TRBV5-4 and TRBJ2-4, reads ETGVTQSPTHLIKTRGQQVTLRCSSQSGHNTVSWYQQALGQGPQFIFQYYREEENGRGNFPPRFSGLQFPNYSSELNVNALELDDSALYLCASSLEGAAKNIQYFGAGTRLSVL.

This clone was observed once. Other DNA variants within this sample encode the same CDR3. The gene calls are TRBV5-1 and TRBJ2-7, with unresolved D. CDR3 length: 13 amino acids. Trimming took 4 bases from V and 0 from J, leaving 8 bases between them. CDR1 and CDR2 (germline): SGHRS, YFSETQ. The CDR3 sequence is CASSPSSSYEQYF. CDR3 coding DNA: TGCGCCAGCAGCCCTTCAAGCTCCTACGAGCAGTACTTC.

The chain recombines TRBV6-4 with TRBJ1-4; no firm D call. Germline V lookup: CDR1 MRHNA, CDR2 SNTAGT. V lost 6 bases and J lost 0, with 20 bases in between. The CDR3 is made up of 18 amino acids. DNA for the CDR3: TGTGCCAGCAGCATTCGTTTCCCATGCACATCAACTAATGAAAAACTGTTTTTT. Translated: CASSIRFPCTSTNEKLFF.

The rearrangement joins TRBV25-1 to TRBJ2-7, with D uncertain. This CDR3 comprises 13 residues. Trimming took 6 bases from V and 1 from J, leaving 10 bases between them. From germline, CDR1 is MGHDK and CDR2 SYGVNS. In DNA form, the CDR3 reads TGTGCCAGCAGCGACGGCGGATCCTACGAGCAGTACTTC. This gives the protein CASSDGGSYEQYF.

The chain links TRBV27 to TRBJ1-1; 8 positions match TRBD1. J lost 6 bases, V lost 4 bases, and 7 bases had no gene match. Germline V CDR1 and CDR2: MNHEY, SMNVEV (reference sequence). CDR3 size: 14 residues. CDR3 loop: CASSYVDRVPEAFF. In DNA form, the CDR3 reads TGTGCCAGCAGTTACGTGGACAGGGTTCCTGAAGCTTTCTTT.